The rows below give T cell receptor beta chains drawn from one sample of a study of cytomegalovirus exposure and HLA in healthy donors. TCRdb's copy holds only in-frame clones and misses some; the assay was immunoSEQ multiplex PCR. The sample has some 150,000 clones, around three quarters seen once. Sequencing was done on a sample of PBMCs. The receptors originated from a man between 35 and 55 years old in good health and CMV-seronegative. Both conserved end residues are part of each CDR3. D genes are given only for firm matches. Clone size is not always given. Where it is, it says once, few, many or a class for expanded clones.

d_gene	abundance	v_gene	j_gene	CDR3nt	CDR3aa
TRBD1	NA	TRBV10-1	TRBJ2-7	TGCGCCAGCAGTGAGTGGACAGGGGGCGCCTACGAGCAGTACTTC	CASSEWTGGAYEQYF
NA	NA	TRBV5-6	TRBJ2-1	TGTGCCAGCAGCTTGGGGCATGAGCAGTTCTTC	CASSLGHEQFF
TRBD2	NA	TRBV5-4	TRBJ2-3	TGTGCCAGCAGTGCTATAGCGGGAGGGTTCACGGATACGCAGTATTTT	CASSAIAGGFTDTQYF
NA	NA	TRBV10-3	TRBJ2-7	TGTGCCATCAGTGAAAGGAGGGATTTGCGCGAGCAGTACTTC	CAISERRDLREQYF
TRBD1	NA	TRBV28	TRBJ2-1	TGTGCCAGCAGATCGGACAGGGGGGGCTACAATGAGCAGTTCTTC	CASRSDRGGYNEQFF
TRBD1	NA	TRBV6-5	TRBJ1-3	TGTGCCAGCAGAACGACAGGGCGGTATGGAAACACCATATATTTT	CASRTTGRYGNTIYF
NA	NA	TRBV5-4	TRBJ1-2	TGTGCCAGCAGCCCGTCGCAGGGGTTCAATTATGGCTACACCTTC	CASSPSQGFNYGYTF
TRBD1	NA	TRBV5-6	TRBJ2-3	TGTGCCAGCAGCTGGAACGATGGGACAGCTGGGCAGTATTTT	CASSWNDGTAGQYF
TRBD2	NA	TRBV18	TRBJ2-1	TGTGCCAGCTCACCCGATCCTGGACTAGCGGGAGTGAATGAGCAGTTCTTC	CASSPDPGLAGVNEQFF
TRBD2	NA	TRBV29-1	TRBJ2-7	TGCAGCGTTGATGCCAGCGGGAGCTACGAGCAGTACTTC	CSVDASGSYEQYF
TRBD2	NA	TRBV6-4	TRBJ2-4	TGTGCCAGCACCCGCGGGGGGTTGGCCAAAAACATTCAGTACTTC	CASTRGGLAKNIQYF
NA	NA	TRBV6-1	TRBJ2-7	TGTGCCAGCAGTGCGGCCTACGAGCAGTACTTC	CASSAAYEQYF
NA	NA	TRBV18	TRBJ2-3	TGTGCCAGCTCACCATCCAGGGGGGAAGATACGCAGTATTTT	CASSPSRGEDTQYF
TRBD1	NA	TRBV7-8	TRBJ2-5	TGTGCCAGCAGCTTAGGGGGGACAGGGATAGGAGAGACCCAGTACTTC	CASSLGGTGIGETQYF
TRBD2	few	TRBV6-1	TRBJ2-1	TGTGCCAGCCTTCCTAGCGGGCTTAACAATGAGCAGTTCTTC	CASLPSGLNNEQFF
NA	NA	TRBV7-2	TRBJ1-5	TGTGCCAGCAGCTTAGATCCCCCGGGGCCCCAGCATTTT	CASSLDPPGPQHF
NA	NA	TRBV19	TRBJ1-1	TGTGCCAGTAACCCCTACCGAGGGTCAGCTTTCTTT	CASNPYRGSAFF
NA	NA	TRBV9	TRBJ2-1	TGTGCCAGCCGGTCCTACCCAGGGGCCTACAATGAGCAGTTCTTC	CASRSYPGAYNEQFF
TRBD2	NA	TRBV5-1	TRBJ2-7	TGCGCCAGCAGCTTGTCGTTTGGGGGGGGGTCCTACGAGCAGTACTTC	CASSLSFGGGSYEQYF
NA	NA	TRBV27	TRBJ2-1	TGTGCCAGCACCTTTGGGGCGGGACAGACATACAATGAGCAGTTCTTC	CASTFGAGQTYNEQFF
NA	NA	TRBV28	TRBJ1-3	TGTGCCAGCAGTTCAGACAGAAGAGTAAACACCATATATTTT	CASSSDRRVNTIYF
TRBD1	NA	TRBV28	TRBJ2-3	TGTGCCAGCAGTTTCAGAGACAGGGGGGTACCAGGAGATACGCAGTATTTT	CASSFRDRGVPGDTQYF
NA	NA	TRBV27	TRBJ2-2	TGTGCCAGGGGAGGCGGGGAGCTGTTTTTT	CARGGGELFF
TRBD2	NA	TRBV5-4	TRBJ2-5	TGTGCCAGCAGCTGGGGGACTAGCTATTCAGAGACCCAGTACTTC	CASSWGTSYSETQYF
NA	NA	TRBV7-9	TRBJ2-7	TGTGCCAGCAGCTTAGTTACAGGCGAGCAGTACTTC	CASSLVTGEQYF
NA	NA	TRBV5-6	TRBJ2-3	TGTGCCAGCAGTCGGACAGTCACAGATACGCAGTATTTT	CASSRTVTDTQYF
NA	NA	TRBV4-1	TRBJ2-6	TGCGCCAGCAGCCAAGATTTCAGCGCAGGGGCCAACGTCCTGACTTTC	CASSQDFSAGANVLTF
NA	NA	TRBV9	TRBJ2-2	TGTGCCAGCAGTGTATCACCCGGGACCGGAGGGGGGGAGCTGTTTTTT	CASSVSPGTGGGELFF
NA	NA	TRBV7-9	TRBJ1-4	TGTGCCAGCAGCTTCCGGAGCGCGGATGAAAAACTGTTTTTT	CASSFRSADEKLFF
NA	NA	TRBV5-6	TRBJ1-2	TGTGCCAGCAGACCTGAAGCACAGGAGCATGGCTACACCTTC	CASRPEAQEHGYTF
TRBD2	NA	TRBV7-9	TRBJ2-7	TGTGCCAGCACCCCGTTCTTCTTGGGGAGGGTCGACGAGCAGTACTTC	CASTPFFLGRVDEQYF